The present entry profiles one TCR beta chain with its context. The antigen remains unidentified. The record originates from a study of shared clonotypes between healthy human individuals. The wider study: The cohort had two women and a few men, ages 18 to 49. Study-wide findings and caveats: Having only a few donors restricted how much genetic and exposure-history diversity was captured.

Naive CD4+ cells were CD45RA-selected; the remaining cells were memory. Repertoires were generated with immunoSEQ multiplex PCR, while TCRdb's copy carries only in-frame clones and drops some. The data contain 2.3 million or so clones, approximately 93% of them singletons. The sample taken for sequencing was naive CD4+ T cells from PBMCs. Described subset: CD45RA+ positively selected. The source of this sequence is a man between 18 and 35 years old in good health. Some clones in this sample may be carry-over from other donors' samples.

The CDR3 DNA sequence: TGTGCCACCACCGACAGGAATCAGCGAGGCTACACCTTC. It yields the protein CATTDRNQRGYTF. The rearrangement uses TRBV19 and TRBJ1-2; the D gene is possibly TRBD1 (6 bases). Looked up from germline, CDR1 is LNHDA and CDR2 is SQIVND (reference sequence). Trimming took 10 bases from V and 8 from J, leaving 20 bases between them. CDR3 length equals 13 residues. The full variable domain, with the rest looked up from reference TRBV19 and TRBJ1-2, is DGGITQSPKYLFRKEGQNVTLSCEQNLNHDAMYWYRQDPGQGLRLIYYSQIVNDFQKGDIAEGYSVSREKKESFPLTVTSAQKNPTAFYLCATTDRNQRGYTFGSGTRLTVV.